Below, 6 T cell receptor beta chains from the same sample are listed, as sequenced in a study of T cell responses to AZD1222 COVID-19 vaccine. Assay used: immunoSEQ multiplex PCR; TCRdb lists only in-frame clones, some missing. The repertoire holds approximately 150,000 clones, with roughly 90% as singletons. The input for sequencing was peripheral blood, taken on day 0 of AZD1222 vaccination. Receptor source: an adult in good health.

This chain joins TRBV28 and TRBJ1-2, with D tentatively TRBD1 (5 bases). Trimming cost V 6 bases and J 7 bases, with 18 bases left between them. The CDR3 runs 14 residues. Germline V CDR1 and CDR2: MDHEN, SYDVKM. In DNA, the CDR3 is TGTGCCAGCAGCCCGACAGTTTTAAGCGGTGGCTACACCTTC. This encodes CASSPTVLSGGYTF.

The rearrangement joins TRBV5-6 to TRBJ1-1; maybe TRBD1 (6 bases). The CDR3 spans 14 residues. Trimming removed 0 bases at V and 1 base at J, with 7 bases between. Per germline, CDR1 SGHDT and CDR2 YYEEEE. The CDR3 DNA is TGTGCCAGCAGCTTGGTCAGGGGGAACACTGAAGCTTTCTTT. Translated, it gives CASSLVRGNTEAFF.

The chain recombines TRBV14 with TRBJ1-2; no clear D. This CDR3 has 14 residues. The germline V gene encodes CDR1 SGHDN and CDR2 FVKESK. Trimming cost V 4 bases and J 4 bases, with 13 bases left between them. Written as DNA, the CDR3 is TGTGCCAGCAGCCCCCGAGGAGGGCCCTATGGCTACACCTTC. As protein: CASSPRGGPYGYTF.

The chain links TRBV6-2 or TRBV6-3 to TRBJ2-3; TRBD2 matches 7 bases. This CDR3 spans 17 amino acids. Germline loops: CDR1 MNHEY, CDR2 SVGEGT. The trim removed 0 bases at V and 3 bases at J, leaving 9 bases unmatched. CDR3 protein: CASSYSTAGSGTDTQYF. For the CDR3, the DNA is TGTGCCAGCAGTTACTCGACAGCGGGAAGTGGAACAGATACGCAGTATTTT.

This clone was seen only once. J is TRBJ1-5 and V is TRBV2; no clear D. V lost 4 bases to trimming and J lost 1 base, with 14 bases between them. The CDR3 contains 16 residues. Germline-derived CDR1 and CDR2 are SNHLY and FYNNEI. This CDR3 reads CASSGERGRSNQPQHF. The CDR3 DNA reads TGTGCCAGCAGTGGAGAGAGAGGCAGAAGCAATCAGCCCCAGCATTTT. Based on the CDR3 plus reference TRBV2 and TRBJ1-5, the full variable domain is EPEVTQTPSHQVTQMGQEVILRCVPISNHLYFYWYRQILGQKVEFLVSFYNNEISEKSEIFDDQFSVERPDGSNFTLKIRSTKLEDSAMYFCASSGERGRSNQPQHFGDGTRLSIL.

The rearrangement joins TRBV7-2 to TRBJ1-5; a weak D match, TRBD1 (6 bases). This CDR3 contains 14 residues. Per the germline V gene, CDR1 is SGHTA and CDR2 is FQGNSA. Trimming left V 2 bases short and J 5 bases short, with 10 bases between. The CDR3 bases are TGTGCCAGCAGCTTACAGCGACAGGATCAGCCCCAGCATTTT. Its translation: CASSLQRQDQPQHF.